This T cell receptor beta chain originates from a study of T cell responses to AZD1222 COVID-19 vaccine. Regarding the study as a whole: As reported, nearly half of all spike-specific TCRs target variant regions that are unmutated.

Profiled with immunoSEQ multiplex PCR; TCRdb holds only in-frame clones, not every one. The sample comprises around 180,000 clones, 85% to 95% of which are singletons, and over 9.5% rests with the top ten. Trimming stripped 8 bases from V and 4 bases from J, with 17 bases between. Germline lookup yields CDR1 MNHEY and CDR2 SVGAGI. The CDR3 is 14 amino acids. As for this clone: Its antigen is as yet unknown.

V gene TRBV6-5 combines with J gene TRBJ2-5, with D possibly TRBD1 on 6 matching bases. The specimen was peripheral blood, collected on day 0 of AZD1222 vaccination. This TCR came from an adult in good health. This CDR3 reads CASVSNRVRETQYF. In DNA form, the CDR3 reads TGTGCCAGCGTCTCAAACAGGGTACGAGAGACCCAGTACTTC.